Listed below are T cell receptor beta chains from one sample, sequenced in a study of T cell changes during pregnancy in multiple sclerosis. Repertoires were generated with immunoSEQ multiplex PCR, while TCRdb's copy carries only in-frame clones and drops some. The sample has tens of thousands of clones, around nine tenths seen once. The starting material was CD8+ T cells from peripheral blood mononuclear cells, obtained after pregnancy. These receptors originate from a female donor with multiple sclerosis, enrolled in a pregnancy study. Each CDR3 is given with its conserved first and last residue. Fields, in order: V gene, D gene, clone size, J gene, CDR3 DNA, CDR3 protein. D genes are given only for firm matches. A clone size is listed for some rows: how often the clone was seen (once, few, many), or a class if it is expanded.

TRBV4-3	-	-	TRBJ2-7	TGCGCCAGCAGCCAAGTCTTTAGCGGTTCCTACGAGCAGTACTTC	CASSQVFSGSYEQYF
TRBV4-3	TRBD2	few	TRBJ2-7	TGCGCCAGCAGCCAAGATCCGGCGGGAGAGTCCTACGAGCAGTACTTC	CASSQDPAGESYEQYF
TRBV7-9	TRBD2	-	TRBJ2-7	TGTGCCAGCAGCTCTAGCGGGAGGGCCCACGAGCAGTACTTC	CASSSSGRAHEQYF
TRBV11-2	TRBD1	once	TRBJ1-2	TGTGCCAGCAGCCCCGGGACAGGGGATGGCTACACCTTC	CASSPGTGDGYTF
TRBV5-5	-	-	TRBJ2-7	TGTGCCAGCAGCCCGGGACTCGGCACCTACGAGCAGTACTTC	CASSPGLGTYEQYF
TRBV30	-	-	TRBJ2-1	TGTGCCTGGAGTGTACATCTCTCTCCCTACAATGAGCAGTTCTTC	CAWSVHLSPYNEQFF
TRBV6-1	TRBD1	-	TRBJ1-1	TGTGCCAGCAGCGAACCACCGGGACAGGGTGATTTCAATGAAGCTTTCTTT	CASSEPPGQGDFNEAFF
TRBV28	TRBD2	-	TRBJ2-7	TGTGCCAGCAGTTTCCGGGACTACCCCTACGAGCAGTACTTC	CASSFRDYPYEQYF
TRBV11-2	-	-	TRBJ2-1	TGTGCCGCAGGGGCCCGGGGCAATGAGCAGTTCTTC	CAAGARGNEQFF
TRBV7-9	-	-	TRBJ1-1	TGTGCCAGCAGCCCAGGGTGGGTCCCAGAGAACACTGAAGCTTTCTTT	CASSPGWVPENTEAFF
TRBV7-6	-	-	TRBJ2-2	TGTGCCAGCAGCTCCGTGGGGCCCTTAGTGCTCACCGGGGAGCTGTTTTTT	CASSSVGPLVLTGELFF
TRBV5-6	-	once	TRBJ1-2	TGTGCCAGCAGCTTGGGCGGGACGAACTATGGCTACACCTTC	CASSLGGTNYGYTF
TRBV14	-	few	TRBJ1-1	TGTGCCAGCAACGTCGTGGGGGCGCACACTGAAGCTTTCTTT	CASNVVGAHTEAFF
TRBV7-9	-	-	TRBJ1-2	TGTGCCAGCAGCTATACAGGCGTCTATGGCTACACCTTC	CASSYTGVYGYTF
TRBV7-9	TRBD1	once	TRBJ2-1	TGTGCCGTGGACAGGGGTTTCTTC	CAVDRGFF
TRBV7-9	-	-	TRBJ2-1	TGTGCCAGCAGCCGGGTGGGGCGGAATGAGCAGTTCTTC	CASSRVGRNEQFF